The clone carrying this T cell receptor (beta chain) showed up just a few times. The antigen remains unidentified. The source of the sample is a study of blood T cells in healthy people across ages. Alongside a J-beta primer mix, a sample-barcoded 5' primer served in a second PCR lasting about 7 to 11 cycles. Any given sample supplied a minimum of 3 million CDR3-containing paired-end reads. TCRdb reprocessed the 5' RACE reads with MiXCR, giving one entry per CDR3 protein. The repertoire holds over 950,000 distinct CDR3 sequences, around two fifths seen once, with about an eighth in the top ten. The authors drew roughly 9.8 milliliters of peripheral blood from each donor. Isolation of PBMCs gave at least 6 million cells per sample. The CDR3 is made up of 13 amino acids. Deletions cut 1 base from V and 6 bases from J, with 10 bases between. Per the germline V gene, CDR1 is SGHRS and CDR2 is YFSETQ. Overall study results and limits: The long-lived group displayed more naive CD4+ cells, plus higher diversity, than the aged donors did.

Source material: blood. This sequence was found in a man aged 18 to 29 in good health. This chain links TRBV5-1 with TRBJ1-2; D unresolved. The CDR3 DNA is TGCGCCAGCAGCTTGTCCTGGGAAGATGGCTACACCTTC. Its protein product is CASSLSWEDGYTF.